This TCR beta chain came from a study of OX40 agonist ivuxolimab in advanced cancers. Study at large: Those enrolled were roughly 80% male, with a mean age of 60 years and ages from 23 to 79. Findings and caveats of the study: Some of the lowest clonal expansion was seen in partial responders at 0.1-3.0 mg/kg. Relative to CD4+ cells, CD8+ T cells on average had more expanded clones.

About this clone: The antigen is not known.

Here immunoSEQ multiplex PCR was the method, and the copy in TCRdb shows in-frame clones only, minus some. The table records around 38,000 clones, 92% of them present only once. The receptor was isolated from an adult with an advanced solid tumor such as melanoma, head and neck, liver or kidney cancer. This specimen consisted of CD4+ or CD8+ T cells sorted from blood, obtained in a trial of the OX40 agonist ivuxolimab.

The CDR3, as DNA: TGTGCCAGCAGTTACTCGAGAGCGGGACTGGAGACCCAGTACTTC. The encoded protein is CASSYSRAGLETQYF. The rearrangement joins TRBV6-5 to TRBJ2-5; TRBD2 aligns across 7 bases. V gave up 0 bases and J gave up 5 bases; unmatched junction bases: 6. The CDR3 is 15 amino acids. Germline loops: CDR1 MNHEY, CDR2 SVGAGI.